What follows are 6 T cell receptor beta chains derived from one specimen sequenced in a study of blood T cells in healthy people across ages. Together with a sample-barcoded 5' primer, a J-beta primer mix was included in a second PCR lasting about 6 to 11 cycles. MiXCR, run by TCRdb on the 5' RACE reads, gives a single entry per CDR3 protein. The sample lists fewer than 2,000,000 distinct CDR3 sequences; more than 35% were seen once. Sequencing was carried out using blood. All receptors derive from a human donor in good health.

The V call is TRBV29-1, the J call TRBJ1-4; 7 nucleotides agree with TRBD1. In germline, CDR1 is SQVTM, CDR2 ANQGSEA. The CDR3 spans 12 residues. Trimming took 8 bases from V and 8 from J; bases not matched to a gene: 8. CDR3 DNA: TGCAGCAAGGGACAGTCCCGGGAAAAACTGTTTTTT. Translation gives CSKGQSREKLFF. The complete variable domain, with remaining parts taken from reference TRBV29-1 and TRBJ1-4, reads SAVISQKPSRDICQRGTSLTIQCQVDSQVTMMFWYRQQPGQSLTLIATANQGSEATYESGFVIDKFPISRPNLTFSTLTVSNMSPEDSSIYLCSKGQSREKLFFGSGTQLSVL.

This clonotype was found many times. The V and J genes are TRBV7-2 and TRBJ2-7, with 11 bases identical to TRBD2. The CDR3 sequence is 16 residues long. The ends lost 2 bases at V and 4 bases at J; junction bases unmatched: 7. Germline CDR1 SGHTA, CDR2 FQGNSA. The CDR3 region is CASSLFGGTSGYEQYF. DNA of the CDR3: TGTGCCAGCAGCTTATTTGGGGGGACTAGCGGATACGAGCAGTACTTC.

In its sample, this clonotype was seen a few times. This rearrangement joins TRBV7-9 to TRBJ1-2; D remains ambiguous. Trimming removed 2 bases at V and 10 bases at J, with 14 bases between. CDR1 and CDR2 from the germline V gene are SEHNR and FQNEAQ (reference sequence). The CDR3 has 13 residues. CDR3 coding DNA: TGTGCCAGCAGCTTATTGAGCAGACCAAACTACACCTTC. This translates into CASSLLSRPNYTF.

As concerns this clonotype: Sequence at one end of the junction differs from germline and may be a read error. The chain recombines TRBV20-1 with TRBJ2-1; weak D call: TRBD1 (5 bases). CDR3 length: 15 residues. Germline lookup yields CDR1 DFQATT and CDR2 SNEGSKA (reference sequence). CDR3 nucleotide sequence: TGCAGTGCTAGAAAGAGCTGGGGCTCCTACAGTGAGCAGTTCTTC. It translates to CSARKSWGSYSEQFF.

The V gene is TRBV4-1, the J gene TRBJ1-5, with 9 nucleotides matching TRBD1. V lost 3 bases, J lost 6 bases, and 6 bases stayed unmatched. Germline CDR1 and CDR2: MGHRA and YSYEKL. This CDR3 is built from 15 residues. The CDR3 DNA reads TGCGCCAGCAGCCAGACACAGGGGGCGGGTCAGCCCCAGCATTTT. It translates to CASSQTQGAGQPQHF.

This clonotype appeared a few times. V usage is TRBV5-6 and J usage is TRBJ1-5; D might be TRBD1 (6 bases). The CDR3 length is 14 residues. Germline assignment: CDR1 SGHDT and CDR2 YYEEEE. V gave up 2 bases and J gave up 6 bases, with 12 bases separating them. The CDR3 loop reads CASSFWGRGQPQHF. As DNA, the CDR3 is TGTGCCAGCAGCTTTTGGGGGCGCGGTCAGCCCCAGCATTTT.